This TCR beta chain was obtained from a study of OX40 agonist ivuxolimab in advanced cancers. Study summary: The study gave patients intravenous ivuxolimab at 0.01 to 10 mg/kg every 2 weeks. Study-wide points: There was clonal expansion of CD4+ and CD8+ blood T cells by week 6 at 0.1 to 3.0 mg/kg.

Individuals having autoimmune disease history or systemic immunosuppression were not enrolled. Profiling relied on immunoSEQ multiplex PCR, and the TCRdb table lists in-frame clones only, not all of them. The sample has about 46,000 clones, approximately 80% seen once. This clone was detected only once. The antigen is not known. The receptor was derived from an adult with an advanced solid tumor such as melanoma, head and neck, liver or kidney cancer. The source material was CD4+ or CD8+ T cells sorted from blood, sampled in a trial of the OX40 agonist ivuxolimab.

The CDR3 region is CASSPQRIMNTEAFF. CDR3 bases: TGTGCCAGCAGCCCCCAGAGGATAATGAACACTGAAGCTTTCTTT. The chain employs TRBV11-1 and TRBJ1-1; D is unclear. CDR3 length equals 15 residues. Deletions cut 5 bases from V and 0 bases from J, with 13 bases between. The V gene's germline CDR1 is SGHAT and CDR2 FQDESV (reference sequence).